These 22 T cell receptor beta chains were sequenced from one sample in a study of blood T cell repertoires in COVID-19. Repertoires were generated with immunoSEQ multiplex PCR, while TCRdb's copy carries only in-frame clones and drops some. Of about 210,000 clones detected, about 81% appear once; the ten largest clones hold roughly 8.7%. Sequenced: PBMCs or T cells enriched from blood (not recorded which). Every receptor here comes from a man in his forties who had recovered from COVID-19.

The chain combines TRBV6-5 with TRBJ1-1, with D tentatively TRBD1 (5 bases). V lost 0 bases and J lost 4, with 12 bases in between. This CDR3 is built from 15 residues. Looked up from germline, CDR1 is MNHEY and CDR2 is SVGAGI. CDR3: CASSYSNFRGTEAFF. The CDR3, as DNA: TGTGCCAGCAGTTACTCGAATTTTAGGGGCACTGAAGCTTTCTTT.

For this clone: The sample carries other DNA sequences with the same CDR3. This chain joins TRBV6-2 or TRBV6-3 and TRBJ1-2; no clear D. V gave up 6 bases and J gave up 0 bases, with 5 bases separating them. CDR1 MNHEY and CDR2 SVGEGT come from the germline V gene. The CDR3 length is 12 residues. CDR3 amino acids: CASSGPNYGYTF. The DNA for the CDR3 is TGTGCCAGCAGCGGGCCTAACTATGGCTACACCTTC.

This chain uses TRBV2 with TRBJ2-4; D not resolved. V shed 1 base and J shed 6 bases, with 16 bases lying between them. In germline, CDR1 is SNHLY, CDR2 FYNNEI. There are 16 residues in the CDR3. The CDR3 sequence: CASSEGKWAGSNIQYF. In nucleotides, the CDR3 is TGTGCCAGCAGTGAAGGGAAATGGGCTGGGTCAAACATTCAGTACTTC.

This clone was picked up one time. The chain employs TRBV4-1 and TRBJ1-4; D call uncertain. The CDR3 length is 16 residues. Trimming removed 3 bases at V and 0 bases at J, with 11 bases between. Germline CDR1 and CDR2: MGHRA and YSYEKL. CDR3 nucleotide sequence: TGCGCCAGCAGCCAGGGCCCAGTTGCAACTAATGAAAAACTGTTTTTT. Translating gives CASSQGPVATNEKLFF.

This chain connects TRBV19 to TRBJ1-2, with 9 bases lining up with TRBD1. The CDR3 consists of 14 residues. J was trimmed by 2 bases and V by 6 bases; bases with no gene match: 4. Germline V lookup: CDR1 LNHDA, CDR2 SQIVND (reference sequence). The CDR3 reads CASSAGTGNYGYTF. Here the CDR3 DNA reads TGTGCCAGTAGCGCCGGGACAGGGAACTATGGCTACACCTTC.

This clone appeared once. The chain joins TRBV5-1 to TRBJ1-2; TRBD1 matches 9 bases. The V segment lost 4 bases and the J segment 3 bases; nucleotides outside the gene matches: 7. The V gene's germline CDR1 is SGHRS and CDR2 YFSETQ. This CDR3 spans 15 amino acids. CDR3 protein: CASSLPRDRDYGYTF. CDR3 bases: TGCGCCAGCAGCCTACCGCGGGACAGGGACTATGGCTACACCTTC.

The rearrangement links TRBV5-6 to TRBJ2-1, with D maybe TRBD1 (6 bases). The germline V gene has CDR1 SGHDT and CDR2 YYEEEE. The ends were cut back, 3 bases at V and 4 bases at J, with 11 bases in the middle. This CDR3 region has 14 residues. CDR3 region: CASSSTGDYNEQFF. The CDR3 DNA reads TGTGCCAGCAGCTCGACAGGAGATTACAATGAGCAGTTCTTC. The full variable domain, with the rest looked up from reference TRBV5-6 and TRBJ2-1, is DAGVTQSPTHLIKTRGQQVTLRCSPKSGHDTVSWYQQALGQGPQFIFQYYEEEERQRGNFPDRFSGHQFPNYSSELNVNALLLGDSALYLCASSSTGDYNEQFFGPGTRLTVL.

The chain employs TRBV5-1 and TRBJ1-3; D not resolved. The CDR3 spans 14 residues. Trimming took off 2 bases at V and 2 bases at J, with 8 bases between the two ends. The V gene's germline CDR1 is SGHRS and CDR2 YFSETQ. The CDR3: CASSFGTTGNTIYF. The CDR3 nucleotides read TGCGCCAGCAGCTTTGGCACCACTGGAAACACCATATATTTT.

The chain joins TRBV24-1 to TRBJ2-2; no clear D gene. Germline loops: CDR1 KGHDR, CDR2 SFDVKD. CDR3 size: 12 residues. CDR3 loop: CAPGGLAGELFF. Written as DNA, the CDR3 is TGTGCTCCGGGTGGGTTGGCCGGGGAGCTGTTTTTT.

This clone has a single count. This chain joins TRBV5-1 and TRBJ2-1; the match to TRBD2 covers 7 bases. The germline CDR1 and CDR2 sequences are SGHRS and YFSETQ. Trimming cost V 2 bases and J 5 bases; bases outside gene matches: 7. The CDR3 totals 15 residues. This CDR3 reads CASSFGSGGNNEQFF. CDR3 coding DNA: TGCGCCAGCAGCTTTGGGTCGGGAGGTAACAATGAGCAGTTCTTC.

The V call is TRBV2, the J call TRBJ1-1; TRBD1 aligns across 11 bases. V shed 6 bases and J 8 bases; nucleotides not matched to a gene: 5. The germline V gene has CDR1 SNHLY and CDR2 FYNNEI. The CDR3 contains 13 residues. The CDR3 region is CASRDRGPGEAFF. The CDR3 DNA reads as TGTGCCAGCAGGGACAGGGGGCCGGGGGAAGCTTTCTTT.

This clone was seen a few times. This chain joins TRBV2 and TRBJ2-7; TRBD2 aligns across 10 bases. With 6 bases clipped from V and 3 bases from J, the junction kept 5 bases outside the gene matches. Germline CDR1 and CDR2: SNHLY and FYNNEI. The CDR3 extends over 14 amino acids. CDR3 protein: CASRRTSGNYEQYF. The CDR3, as DNA: TGTGCCAGCAGAAGGACTAGCGGAAACTACGAGCAGTACTTC.

The chain couples TRBV6-5 to TRBJ2-7, with D uncertain. There are 13 residues in the CDR3. Trimming removed 5 bases from V and 3 bases from J, with 11 bases in between. Germline assignment: CDR1 MNHEY and CDR2 SVGAGI. CDR3: CASSPDFYYEQYF. CDR3 coding DNA: TGTGCCAGCAGTCCCGACTTTTACTACGAGCAGTACTTC.

J is TRBJ2-2 and V is TRBV5-1; 9 bases line up with TRBD1. The germline gives CDR1 SGHRS, CDR2 YFSETQ. This CDR3 has 14 residues. Trimming at V came to 6 bases and at J to 5 bases, leaving 5 bases not matched to a gene. The CDR3 nucleotides are TGCGCCAGCAACACAGGGGGCCAGACCGGGGAGCTGTTTTTT. Amino acid sequence: CASNTGGQTGELFF. The full variable domain, completed using reference TRBV5-1 and TRBJ2-2, is KAGVTQTPRYLIKTRGQQVTLSCSPISGHRSVSWYQQTPGQGLQFLFEYFSETQRNKGNFPGRFSGRQFSNSRSEMNVSTLELGDSALYLCASNTGGQTGELFFGEGSRLTVL.

To note about this clone: A read error may produce the germline difference seen at one junction end. This sequence joins TRBV29-1 and TRBJ2-3, with TRBD1 identical over 8 bases. Per germline, CDR1 SQVTM and CDR2 ANQGSEA. The CDR3 covers 9 residues. The CDR3 DNA is TGCAGCGTCTCAGGGGGCCAGAGGTTT. It yields the protein CSVSGGQRF.

The chain recombines TRBV5-1 with TRBJ2-1; 10 bases are a match to TRBD2. CDR1 and CDR2 from the germline V gene are SGHRS and YFSETQ. V dropped 0 bases and J dropped 9; count of bases not matched to a gene: 6. The CDR3 has 15 amino acids. The CDR3 here is CASSLDSSGSGEQFF. In nucleotides, the CDR3 is TGCGCCAGCAGCTTGGATTCTAGCGGGAGCGGTGAGCAGTTCTTC.

This clone is a singleton in its sample. This rearrangement joins TRBV5-6 to TRBJ1-2, with unresolved D. The V and J ends lost 0 bases and 0 bases respectively, with 15 bases between them. The CDR3 loop spans 17 amino acids. The germline gives CDR1 SGHDT, CDR2 YYEEEE. The CDR3 coding sequence is TGTGCCAGCAGCTTGGTAGTCCCGAAGGCGGCTAACTATGGCTACACCTTC. Translation gives CASSLVVPKAANYGYTF.

This clone was detected once. The CDR3 DNA sequence: TGTGCCAGCAGCTACACGGCACTAGCGGGAGCATCCGGGGAGCTGTTTTTT. Protein: CASSYTALAGASGELFF. V and J are TRBV7-2 and TRBJ2-2, with 11 bases lining up with TRBD2. V gave up 4 bases and J gave up 6 bases; unmatched junction bases: 10. Germline-derived CDR1 and CDR2 are SGHTA and FQGNSA. The CDR3 covers 17 residues.

The chain carries TRBV5-1 and TRBJ2-7, with 8 bases identical to TRBD1. J was trimmed by 1 base and V by 3 bases; bases with no gene match: 6. Germline values: CDR1 SGHRS, CDR2 YFSETQ. The CDR3 runs to 15 residues. CDR3 sequence: CASSSATGESYEQYF. The CDR3 region has the DNA TGCGCCAGCAGCTCGGCGACAGGGGAATCCTACGAGCAGTACTTC.

The chain joins TRBV7-9 to TRBJ1-5; D is undetermined. The CDR3 runs 15 residues. Germline lookup yields CDR1 SEHNR and CDR2 FQNEAQ (reference sequence). Trimming took off 1 base at V and 7 bases at J, with 14 bases between the two ends. As DNA, the CDR3 is TGTGCCAGCAGCTTAGAGTGGGAAGAGGGACAGCCCCAGCATTTT. It specifies CASSLEWEEGQPQHF.

V usage is TRBV5-6 and J usage is TRBJ2-1, with TRBD2 matching over 10 bases. CDR3 length: 15 amino acids. V shed 6 bases and J 2 bases; nucleotides not matched to a gene: 5. Germline values: CDR1 SGHDT, CDR2 YYEEEE. This chain's CDR3 is CASTQLAGPYNEQFF. CDR3 nucleotides: TGTGCCAGCACCCAACTAGCGGGGCCCTACAATGAGCAGTTCTTC.

The gene calls are TRBV30 and TRBJ1-2; D possibly corresponds to TRBD1 (6 bases). The CDR3 sequence is 12 residues long. Germline V gene sequence: CDR1 GTSNPN, CDR2 SVGIG (reference sequence). V dropped 5 bases and J dropped 7 bases, with 14 bases sitting between them. The CDR3 protein is CAWGGLTGGYTF. The CDR3 coding sequence is TGTGCCTGGGGGGGCTTAACGGGTGGCTACACCTTC.